The 19 T cell receptor beta chains reported below all come from one sample, sequenced in a study of cytomegalovirus exposure and HLA in healthy donors. The PCR used 60 Vbeta and 13 Jbeta primers. The method was immunoSEQ multiplex PCR; TCRdb's version includes in-frame clones alone and lacks a portion of them. Counted here are around 95,000 clones, about 83% occurring once; the ten biggest clones make up 3.7%. Sequencing used PBMCs. These receptors all come from a female donor in good health and CMV-seropositive.

The genes are TRBV2 and TRBJ1-2; D not resolved. The CDR3 spans 15 residues. Germline loops: CDR1 SNHLY, CDR2 FYNNEI. The V and J ends lost 2 bases and 4 bases respectively, with 14 bases between them. In nucleotides, the CDR3 is TGTGCCAGCAGTGAAACGGTCCTTATGTTCTATGGCTACACCTTC. Amino acids: CASSETVLMFYGYTF.

This rearrangement joins TRBV19 to TRBJ2-7; TRBD1 aligns across 8 bases. Looked up from germline, CDR1 is LNHDA and CDR2 is SQIVND (reference sequence). Germline trimming cut 2 bases from V and 0 bases from J; bases unmatched to any gene: 3. This CDR3 region has 15 residues. The CDR3 is CASSISTGGSYEQYF. In DNA, the CDR3 is TGTGCCAGTAGTATATCCACAGGGGGCTCCTACGAGCAGTACTTC.

The chain uses TRBV7-9 and TRBJ1-4; a possible D gene is TRBD1 (6 bases). The germline V gene encodes CDR1 SEHNR and CDR2 FQNEAQ (reference sequence). V shed 3 bases and J shed 3 bases, with 14 bases lying between them. The CDR3 length is 16 residues. The CDR3 nucleotides are TGTGCCAGCAGCTTTGCCGCCGGGACACCTAATGAAAAACTGTTTTTT. This sequence encodes CASSFAAGTPNEKLFF.

The chain has TRBV9 and TRBJ2-3; 7 nucleotides agree with TRBD2. V trimming: 0 bases; J trimming: 5 bases; junction bases outside the gene matches: 6. The CDR3 is made up of 15 amino acids. CDR1 is SGDLS and CDR2 is YYNGEE in the germline V gene. The chain's CDR3 is CASSVAGGTVDTQYF. CDR3 DNA sequence: TGTGCCAGCAGCGTAGCGGGAGGTACGGTAGATACGCAGTATTTT. Variable domain in full (rest from reference TRBV9 and TRBJ2-3): DSGVTQTPKHLITATGQRVTLRCSPRSGDLSVYWYQQSLDQGLQFLIQYYNGEERAKGNILERFSAQQFPDLHSELNLSSLELGDSALYFCASSVAGGTVDTQYFGPGTRLTVL.

The genes are TRBV29-1 and TRBJ2-1; 10 positions match TRBD2. Unmatched junction bases numbered 7, after V lost 8 bases and J lost 6 bases. Germline CDR1 is SQVTM and CDR2 is ANQGSEA. There are 13 residues in the CDR3. The CDR3 sequence is CSIGLAVLNEQFF. The CDR3 DNA follows: TGCAGCATCGGACTAGCGGTCCTCAATGAGCAGTTCTTC.

The CDR3 DNA is TGCGCCAGCAGACTGCACAGGGTCACTGAAGCTTTCTTT. Amino acid sequence: CASRLHRVTEAFF. The chain employs TRBV5-1 and TRBJ1-1; perhaps TRBD1 as D (6 bases). Between the trimmed V and J ends, which lost 5 bases and 4 bases, there was a span of 12 bases. This CDR3 spans 13 amino acids. From germline, CDR1 is SGHRS and CDR2 YFSETQ.

The J gene is TRBJ2-2, the V gene TRBV11-1; the D gene is possibly TRBD1 (5 bases). CDR1 and CDR2 from the germline V gene are SGHAT and FQDESV (reference sequence). CDR3 size: 17 residues. V gave up 4 bases and J gave up 3 bases, with 18 bases separating them. CDR3 nucleotide sequence: TGTGCCAGCAGCTGGGGCGTGGGCAATAGATACACCGGGGAGCTGTTTTTT. Its translation: CASSWGVGNRYTGELFF. Combining the CDR3 with reference TRBV11-1 and TRBJ2-2 gives the whole variable domain EAEVAQSPRYKITEKSQAVAFWCDPISGHATLYWYRQILGQGPELLVQFQDESVVDDSQLPKDRFSAERLKGVDSTLKIQPAELGDSAMYLCASSWGVGNRYTGELFFGEGSRLTVL.

The CDR3 DNA follows: TGTGCCAGCTCCGGACAATTCAATCAGCCCCAGCATTTT. The encoded protein is CASSGQFNQPQHF. V is TRBV28 and J is TRBJ1-5; D may be TRBD1 (5 bases). Trimming took off 8 bases at V and 3 bases at J, with 11 bases between the two ends. This CDR3 has 13 amino acids. Germline lookup yields CDR1 MDHEN and CDR2 SYDVKM.

CDR3 sequence (DNA): TGCGCCAGCAGTCGCGGCGGGGGGGGTTACGAGCAGTACTTC. It encodes CASSRGGGGYEQYF. V is TRBV10-2 and J is TRBJ2-7; 9 bases agree with TRBD2. V shed 5 bases and J 4 bases; nucleotides not matched to a gene: 6. There are 14 residues in the CDR3. Germline lookup yields CDR1 WSHSY and CDR2 SAAADI.

This clone has more than one count but fewer than ten. This chain links TRBV5-1 with TRBJ2-1, with D possibly matching TRBD2 (6 bases). The V end lost 3 bases, the J end lost 15 bases, and 19 bases lay between the germline ends. Germline loops: CDR1 SGHRS, CDR2 YFSETQ. This CDR3 has 13 residues. CDR3 loop: CASSSSPSAYPFF. CDR3 nucleotide sequence: TGCGCCAGCAGCTCGAGCCCTAGCGCCTACCCGTTCTTC.

V is TRBV27 and J is TRBJ1-3; 9 positions agree with TRBD1. This CDR3 contains 15 residues. V shed 5 bases and J 4 bases; nucleotides not matched to a gene: 6. Germline values: CDR1 MNHEY, CDR2 SMNVEV (reference sequence). The CDR3: CASSQGTGFGNTIYF. As DNA, the CDR3 is TGTGCCAGCAGTCAAGGGACAGGGTTCGGAAACACCATATATTTT.

This clone was picked up a small number of times. This chain joins TRBV19 and TRBJ2-1, with 14 bases lining up with TRBD2. The V and J ends lost 4 bases and 13 bases, in that order; junction bases with no gene match: 9. Germline V gives CDR1 LNHDA, CDR2 SQIVND (reference sequence). This CDR3 is built from 15 residues. This chain's CDR3 is CASSSGTSGGRSQFF. The DNA for the CDR3 is TGTGCCAGTAGTAGTGGGACTAGCGGGGGCCGGTCCCAGTTCTTC.

This rearrangement joins TRBV10-3 to TRBJ2-2, with TRBD1 as a possible D gene (5 bases). Germline V gene data show CDR1 as ENHRY and CDR2 as SYGVKD. V lost 2 bases and J 1 base, leaving 11 bases between the germline ends. The CDR3 has 16 residues. The CDR3 DNA follows: TGTGCCATCAGTGAGAGTGGGCAGGGGAACACCGGGGAGCTGTTTTTT. It translates to CAISESGQGNTGELFF.

The chain recombines TRBV4-1 with TRBJ2-1; perhaps TRBD1 as D (6 bases). Per germline, CDR1 MGHRA and CDR2 YSYEKL. Trimming left V 6 bases short and J 5 bases short, with 8 bases between. The CDR3 has 12 residues. The CDR3 sequence is CASRNRDNEQFF. Here the CDR3 DNA reads TGCGCCAGCAGGAACAGGGACAATGAGCAGTTCTTC.

About this clone itself: A junction boundary mismatches the germline segment, possibly from a read error. The chain carries TRBV7-9 and TRBJ2-7, with 9 bases identical to TRBD2. This CDR3 is built from 15 residues. Germline CDR1 reads SEHNR; CDR2 reads FQNEAQ (reference sequence). The CDR3 loop is CSSSSLAGVSYEQYF. CDR3 coding DNA: TGTTCCAGCAGCTCCTTAGCGGGAGTCTCCTACGAGCAGTACTTC. The entire variable domain, with the rest obtained from reference TRBV7-9 and TRBJ2-7, is as follows: DTGVSQNPRHKITKRGQNVTFRCDPISEHNRLYWYRQTLGQGPEFLTYFQNEAQLEKSRLLSDRFSAERPKGSFSTLEIQRTEQGDSAMYLCSSSSLAGVSYEQYFGPGTRLTVT.

The V and J genes are TRBV28 and TRBJ2-5, with a tentative D call TRBD1 (7 bases). CDR3 length equals 16 residues. Germline loops: CDR1 MDHEN, CDR2 SYDVKM. Trimming pared 5 bases from V and 5 bases from J, leaving 21 bases between. The CDR3: CASSPRGRGVKETQYF. As DNA, the CDR3 is TGTGCCAGCAGTCCTAGGGGGCGCGGGGTTAAGGAGACCCAGTACTTC.

The J gene is TRBJ2-4, the V gene TRBV5-6; 9 bases line up with TRBD1. This CDR3 region has 14 residues. Unmatched junction bases numbered 5, after V lost 4 bases and J lost 6 bases. CDR1 is SGHDT and CDR2 is YYEEEE in the germline V gene. CDR3 region: CASSKGQGLNIQYF. CDR3 sequence (DNA): TGTGCCAGCAGCAAGGGACAGGGACTAAACATTCAGTACTTC.

The CDR3 here is CASSWQGARETQYF. DNA for the CDR3: TGCGCCAGCAGCTGGCAGGGGGCACGGGAGACCCAGTACTTC. The chain is built from TRBV5-1 and TRBJ2-5; 8 bases agree with TRBD1. This CDR3 has 14 amino acids. V lost 3 bases and J lost 5; bases outside the gene matches: 6. Germline lookup yields CDR1 SGHRS and CDR2 YFSETQ.

This clone occurred once. The CDR3 is CASSSTYNEQFF. The CDR3 DNA reads as TGTGCCAGCAGCTCCACCTACAATGAGCAGTTCTTC. The chain has TRBV7-9 and TRBJ2-1; D call uncertain. Deletions cut 4 bases from V and 2 bases from J, with 3 bases between. Germline assignment: CDR1 SEHNR and CDR2 FQNEAQ (reference sequence). This CDR3 contains 12 residues.